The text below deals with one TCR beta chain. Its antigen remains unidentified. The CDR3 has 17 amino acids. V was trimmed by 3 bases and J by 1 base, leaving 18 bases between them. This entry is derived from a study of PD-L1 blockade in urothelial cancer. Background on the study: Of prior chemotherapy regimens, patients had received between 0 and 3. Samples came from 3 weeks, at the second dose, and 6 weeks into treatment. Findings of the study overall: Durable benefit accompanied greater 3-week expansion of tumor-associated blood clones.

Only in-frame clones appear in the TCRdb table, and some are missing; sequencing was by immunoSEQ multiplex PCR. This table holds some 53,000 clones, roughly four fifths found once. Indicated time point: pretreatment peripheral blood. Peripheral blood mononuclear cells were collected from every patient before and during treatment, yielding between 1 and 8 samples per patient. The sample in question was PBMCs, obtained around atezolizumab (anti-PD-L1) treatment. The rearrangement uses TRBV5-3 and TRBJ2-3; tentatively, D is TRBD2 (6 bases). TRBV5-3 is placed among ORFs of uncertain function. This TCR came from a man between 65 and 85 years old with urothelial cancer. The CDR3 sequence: CARSSEGPKTGTDTQYF. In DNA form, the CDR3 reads TGTGCCAGAAGCTCGGAGGGCCCCAAGACAGGCACAGATACGCAGTATTTT.